This T cell receptor (beta chain) was found in a study of blood T cell repertoires in COVID-19. Repertoires were generated with immunoSEQ multiplex PCR, while TCRdb's copy carries only in-frame clones and drops some. Of about 83,000 clones in the sample, 86% were seen once. Sequencing input: peripheral blood. The receptor was isolated from a man in his fifties or sixties with active COVID-19.

This chain's CDR3 is CASSYGTGLILTF. In DNA form, the CDR3 reads TGTGCCAGCAGTTACGGGACAGGCCTTATATTGACCTTC. The gene calls are TRBV6-5 and TRBJ1-2; 8 nucleotides align to TRBD1. The CDR3 is 13 residues long. CDR1 and CDR2 from the germline V gene are MNHEY and SVGAGI. V shed 2 bases, J shed 14 bases, and the junction held 10 bases outside the gene matches.